This T cell receptor beta chain came from a study of identical twins. Overall study results and limits: For zero-insertion analyses, partial confounding could come from invariant MAIT and iNKT cells.

This clonotype has just a few counts. Antigen: not known. cDNA molecules carried unique molecular identifiers, and template switching added a universal primer site. Via MiXCR, TCRdb re-called the 5' RACE reads, giving one row per CDR3 protein. The sample has hundreds of thousands of distinct CDR3 sequences; 10% to 15% are singletons. CDR3 length equals 15 residues. From germline, CDR1 is SGHRS and CDR2 YFSETQ. The V and J ends lost 8 bases and 0 bases, in that order; junction bases with no gene match: 4. These records were also assigned to another study, of yellow fever vaccine responses in identical twins.

This TCR was recovered from a woman under 30 in good health. The chain employs TRBV5-1 and TRBJ2-1, with 11 bases fitting TRBD2. Sequenced input: PBMCs. The CDR3 sequence is CASQTSGTSYNEQFF. DNA for the CDR3: TGCGCCAGTCAGACTAGCGGGACCTCCTACAATGAGCAGTTCTTC.